The 10 T cell receptor beta chains given below trace back to one sample, sequenced in a study of shared clonotypes between healthy human individuals. Data came from immunoSEQ multiplex PCR; TCRdb stores just in-frame clones and leaves some out. The profile shows more than 850,000 clones, 78% of them singletons. The sequenced sample was memory CD4+ T cells from PBMCs. Noted subset: CD45RA-negative fraction. The receptors originated from a man between 18 and 35 years old in good health. Some clones in this sample may be carry-over from other donors' samples.

As for this clone: Other DNA sequences of this sample code for an identical CDR3. This chain connects TRBV28 to TRBJ2-7; 8 nucleotides line up with TRBD2. The CDR3 runs 14 residues. CDR1 MDHEN and CDR2 SYDVKM come from the germline V gene. J lost 3 bases, V lost 5 bases, and 6 bases had no gene match. CDR3 loop: CASSPAGAHYEQYF. The CDR3 nucleotides are TGTGCCAGCAGTCCAGCGGGAGCTCACTACGAGCAGTACTTC.

This chain joins TRBV7-3 and TRBJ2-7, with 8 bases fitting TRBD1. CDR3 length equals 15 residues. Unmatched junction bases numbered 6, after V lost 1 base and J lost 4 bases. Germline assignment: CDR1 SGHTA and CDR2 FQGTGA. The CDR3 DNA is TGTGCCAGCAGCTTAAGCAGCCAGGGGGCTTACGAGCAGTACTTC. Its translation is CASSLSSQGAYEQYF.

To note about this clone: The identical CDR3 is also encoded by other nucleotide sequences in the sample. The V call is TRBV5-1, the J call TRBJ1-4, with a tentative D call TRBD1 (5 bases). This CDR3 contains 14 residues. The germline V and J ends were trimmed by 1 base and 6 bases, with 10 bases remaining between them. CDR1 is SGHRS, CDR2 YFSETQ, per germline. The DNA of the CDR3 is TGCGCCAGCAGCTTGCAGGGAGGGGATGAAAAACTGTTTTTT. Translated, it gives CASSLQGGDEKLFF.

This rearrangement joins TRBV7-2 to TRBJ2-1, with a possible D match to TRBD1 (6 bases). Germline V gene sequence: CDR1 SGHTA, CDR2 FQGNSA. Trimming took 1 base from V and 9 from J, leaving 10 bases between them. The CDR3 runs 13 residues. The CDR3 protein is CASSLVGGFEQFF. CDR3 nucleotide sequence: TGTGCCAGCAGCTTAGTAGGGGGTTTTGAGCAGTTCTTC.

This clone is a singleton in its sample. This same CDR3 is encoded by further DNA sequences in the sample. The rearrangement uses TRBV2 and TRBJ2-2; D uncertain. V was clipped by 2 bases and J by 5 bases, with 3 bases between them. The CDR3 has 12 residues. Germline V lookup: CDR1 SNHLY, CDR2 FYNNEI. The CDR3 reads CASSEHTGELFF. DNA of the CDR3: TGTGCCAGCAGTGAACATACCGGGGAGCTGTTTTTT.

This chain uses TRBV28 with TRBJ1-1, with unresolved D. The V gene lost 4 bases and the J gene lost 8 bases, with 8 bases spanning the gap. CDR3 size: 11 residues. The germline CDR1 and CDR2 sequences are MDHEN and SYDVKM. The CDR3 here is CASSSNYEAFF. In DNA form, the CDR3 reads TGTGCCAGCAGTTCCAATTACGAAGCTTTCTTT.

This clone came up a few times. The chain has TRBV25-1 and TRBJ1-1; unclear D gene. The CDR3 is 14 residues long. Germline values: CDR1 MGHDK, CDR2 SYGVNS. V gave up 1 base and J gave up 2 bases, with 8 bases separating them. CDR3 sequence (DNA): TGTGCCAGCAGTGAATCTCTGGGAAACACTGAAGCTTTCTTT. Its protein product is CASSESLGNTEAFF. The full variable domain, completed using reference TRBV25-1 and TRBJ1-1, is EADIYQTPRYLVIGTGKKITLECSQTMGHDKMYWYQQDPGMELHLIHYSYGVNSTEKGDLSSESTVSRIRTEHFPLTLESARPSHTSQYLCASSESLGNTEAFFGQGTRLTVV.

In this sample, this clone turned up many times. The chain is built from TRBV4-1 and TRBJ2-5; TRBD1 matches 9 bases. CDR3 size: 18 residues. J lost 1 base, V lost 0 bases, and 9 bases had no gene match. Germline V gene lookup returns CDR1 MGHRA and CDR2 YSYEKL. Here the CDR3 reads CASSQDLGTGGTQETQYF. As DNA, the CDR3 is TGCGCCAGCAGCCAAGATTTGGGAACAGGGGGCACCCAAGAGACCCAGTACTTC.

The chain employs TRBV2 and TRBJ2-2; D remains ambiguous. Germline CDR1 and CDR2: SNHLY and FYNNEI. Trimming took off 6 bases at V and 1 base at J, with 6 bases between the two ends. This CDR3 has 13 residues. CDR3 bases: TGTGCCAGCAGGGCTCAGAACACCGGGGAGCTGTTTTTT. It translates to CASRAQNTGELFF.

This chain uses TRBV18 with TRBJ2-5; 9 bases match TRBD1. CDR3 length: 17 residues. The V gene end was trimmed by 1 base and the J gene end by 2 bases; junction bases not matched to a gene: 8. Per the germline V gene, CDR1 is KGHSH and CDR2 is LQKENI. The DNA of the CDR3 is TGTGCCAGCTCACCACGCCTCGGGACAGGGCGGCAAGAGACCCAGTACTTC. Translated, it gives CASSPRLGTGRQETQYF. The full variable domain, rest sourced from reference TRBV18 and TRBJ2-5, is NAGVMQNPRHLVRRRGQEARLRCSPMKGHSHVYWYRQLPEEGLKFMVYLQKENIIDESGMPKERFSAEFPKEGPSILRIQQVVRGDSAAYFCASSPRLGTGRQETQYFGPGTRLLVL.